This is a list of T cell receptor beta chains from one sample in a study of T cell repertoires in cytomegalovirus infection. Each CDR3 protein gets one entry after TCRdb re-called the reads with MiXCR. The data hold approximately 500,000 distinct CDR3 sequences, with less than 30% observed a single time. Sample: PBMCs. Receptors were obtained from a human donor in good health (CMV status not recorded). Some clones in this sample may be carry-over from other donors' samples. Each CDR3 is given with its conserved first and last residue. D genes are given only for firm matches. Expanded clones get a size class; other rows say once, few or many, or leave the size out.

v_call: TRBV6-2/TRBV6-3; j_call: TRBJ2-2; clone_size: NA; d_call: TRBD2; cdr3_aa: CASSYLAGPGELFF; cdr3_nt: TGTGCCAGCAGTTACTTAGCGGGACCCGGGGAGCTGTTTTTT
v_call: TRBV11-2; j_call: TRBJ1-1; clone_size: few; d_call: NA; cdr3_aa: CASSLRPIGATEAFF; cdr3_nt: TGTGCCAGCAGCTTAAGGCCCATCGGGGCCACTGAAGCTTTCTTT
v_call: TRBV15; j_call: TRBJ1-2; clone_size: few; d_call: NA; cdr3_aa: CATSRPQDYGYTF; cdr3_nt: TGTGCCACCAGCAGACCTCAGGACTATGGCTACACCTTC
v_call: TRBV7-9; j_call: TRBJ1-1; clone_size: many; d_call: TRBD1; cdr3_aa: CASSTHRGPETEAFF; cdr3_nt: TGTGCCAGCAGCACCCACAGGGGCCCCGAGACTGAAGCTTTCTTT
v_call: TRBV4-1; j_call: TRBJ2-1; clone_size: NA; d_call: NA; cdr3_aa: CASSQDGTGYNEQFF; cdr3_nt: TGCGCCAGCAGCCAAGACGGGACGGGCTACAATGAGCAGTTCTTC
v_call: TRBV4-1; j_call: TRBJ1-1; clone_size: NA; d_call: NA; cdr3_aa: CASSLIKQGRPVAFF; cdr3_nt: TGCGCCAGCAGTCTCATTAAACAGGGACGGCCTGTAGCTTTCTTT
v_call: TRBV7-9; j_call: TRBJ1-6; clone_size: many; d_call: TRBD1; cdr3_aa: CASSLASGTVPYSPLHF; cdr3_nt: TGTGCCAGCAGCTTAGCGTCCGGGACAGTTCCTTATTCACCCCTCCACTTT
v_call: TRBV5-6; j_call: TRBJ2-2; clone_size: NA; d_call: TRBD2; cdr3_aa: CASSHLAGVVLAGELFF; cdr3_nt: TGTGCCAGCAGCCATCTAGCGGGAGTTGTTTTGGCCGGGGAGCTGTTTTTT
v_call: TRBV7-9; j_call: TRBJ2-1; clone_size: NA; d_call: TRBD1; cdr3_aa: CASSSLQGWNEQFF; cdr3_nt: TGTGCCAGCAGCTCACTACAGGGGTGGAATGAGCAGTTCTTC
v_call: TRBV6-5; j_call: TRBJ2-3; clone_size: NA; d_call: NA; cdr3_aa: CASSYGRGLSTDTQYF; cdr3_nt: TGTGCCAGCAGTTACGGTCGGGGGCTTAGCACAGATACGCAGTATTTT
v_call: TRBV7-2; j_call: TRBJ2-1; clone_size: few; d_call: NA; cdr3_aa: CASSLDSQAYNEQFF; cdr3_nt: TGTGCCAGCAGCTTAGATTCCCAGGCCTACAATGAGCAGTTCTTC
v_call: TRBV4-1; j_call: TRBJ2-7; clone_size: NA; d_call: NA; cdr3_aa: CASSPTLGPFNYEQYF; cdr3_nt: TGCGCCAGCAGCCCGACACTGGGACCGTTCAACTACGAGCAGTACTTC
v_call: TRBV12-3/TRBV12-4; j_call: TRBJ2-7; clone_size: NA; d_call: TRBD2; cdr3_aa: CASSRSGAPYEQYF; cdr3_nt: TGTGCCAGCAGCCGTAGCGGGGCTCCCTACGAGCAGTACTTC
v_call: TRBV20-1; j_call: TRBJ1-1; clone_size: NA; d_call: NA; cdr3_aa: CSANRGTEAFF; cdr3_nt: TGCAGTGCTAACCGAGGCACTGAAGCTTTCTTT